Listed here is a single T cell receptor (beta chain). As yet, its antigen is unknown. The data stem from a study of T cell responses to AZD1222 COVID-19 vaccine. The germline CDR1 and CDR2 sequences are SEHNR and FQNEAQ (reference sequence). The germline V and J ends were trimmed by 1 base and 5 bases, with 11 bases remaining between them. The CDR3 extends over 14 amino acids. Using immunoSEQ multiplex PCR, the repertoire was profiled, and TCRdb retains in-frame clones only, with some absent. The sample lists roughly 150,000 clones, roughly 91% occurring once. Analysis merged second doses at about 4 or about 12 weeks. Study results and limitations: At baseline, seropositivity was found in only a handful of AZD1222 recipients. Reports say nearly half of spike-specific TCRs go after unmutated variant regions.

The chain uses TRBV7-9 and TRBJ1-1, with D hard to call. This specimen consisted of peripheral blood, obtained 28 days after the second AZD1222 dose. The sequence derives from an adult who received the AZD1222 COVID-19 vaccine. The CDR3 DNA is TGTGCCAGCAGCTTAGAGCCGTCCGGGACTGAAGCTTTCTTT. Translated: CASSLEPSGTEAFF.